The sequence of this T cell receptor (beta chain) was determined in a study of molecular identifiers for immune sequencing clone quantification. There are 17 residues in the CDR3. V dropped 4 bases and J dropped 4 bases, with 22 bases sitting between them. Germline V gene data show CDR1 as LNHDA and CDR2 as SQIVND (reference sequence). From the PCR reads, TCRdb called clonotypes with MiXCR, one entry per CDR3 protein. Of under 800,000 distinct CDR3 sequences listed, less than 30% were seen once; the top ten hold about 0.81%. The receptor comes from a human donor in good health. Some libraries in this study had Jurkat cell RNA spiked in. Sequenced input: naive CD8+ T cells from blood, with Jurkat cell RNA spiked in. Regarding subset: FACS-sorted CD8+CD4-CCR7+CD45RA+ naive T cells. V is TRBV19 and J is TRBJ1-1; maybe TRBD1 (6 bases). The CDR3 sequence is CASSTFGVGGSGTEAFF. As DNA, the CDR3 is TGTGCCAGTAGTACCTTCGGGGTTGGGGGCAGCGGCACTGAAGCTTTCTTT.